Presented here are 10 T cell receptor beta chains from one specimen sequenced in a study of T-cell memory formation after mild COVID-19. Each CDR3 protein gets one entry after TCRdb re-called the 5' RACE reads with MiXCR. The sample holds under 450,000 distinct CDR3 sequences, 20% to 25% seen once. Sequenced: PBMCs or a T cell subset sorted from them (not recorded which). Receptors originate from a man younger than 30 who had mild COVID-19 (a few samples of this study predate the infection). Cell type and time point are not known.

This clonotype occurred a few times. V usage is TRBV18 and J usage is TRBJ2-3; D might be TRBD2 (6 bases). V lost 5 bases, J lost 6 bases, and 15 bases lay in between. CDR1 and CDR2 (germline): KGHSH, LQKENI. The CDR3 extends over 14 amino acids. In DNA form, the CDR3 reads TGTGCCAGCTCAACTCTAGCGTCCCCGGATACGCAGTATTTT. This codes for CASSTLASPDTQYF. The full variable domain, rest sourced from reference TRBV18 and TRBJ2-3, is NAGVMQNPRHLVRRRGQEARLRCSPMKGHSHVYWYRQLPEEGLKFMVYLQKENIIDESGMPKERFSAEFPKEGPSILRIQQVVRGDSAAYFCASSTLASPDTQYFGPGTRLTVL.

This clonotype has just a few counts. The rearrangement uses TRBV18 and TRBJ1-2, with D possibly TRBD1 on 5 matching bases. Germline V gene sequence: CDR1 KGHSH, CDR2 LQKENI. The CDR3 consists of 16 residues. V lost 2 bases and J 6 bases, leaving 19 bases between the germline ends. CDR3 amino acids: CASSPLVEGKTNGYTF. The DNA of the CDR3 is TGTGCCAGCTCACCATTGGTCGAGGGGAAAACTAATGGCTACACCTTC.

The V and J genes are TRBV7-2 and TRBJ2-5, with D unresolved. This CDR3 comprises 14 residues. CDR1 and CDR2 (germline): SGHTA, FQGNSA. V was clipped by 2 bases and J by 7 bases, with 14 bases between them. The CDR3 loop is CASSLSELPGTQYF. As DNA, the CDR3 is TGTGCCAGCAGCTTAAGCGAGCTTCCTGGGACCCAGTACTTC.

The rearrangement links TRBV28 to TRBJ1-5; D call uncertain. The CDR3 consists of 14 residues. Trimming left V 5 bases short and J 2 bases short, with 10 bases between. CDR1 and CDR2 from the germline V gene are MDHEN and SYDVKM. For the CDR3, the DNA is TGTGCCAGCAGTGAGGTGGGAGGCAATCAGCCCCAGCATTTT. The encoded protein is CASSEVGGNQPQHF.

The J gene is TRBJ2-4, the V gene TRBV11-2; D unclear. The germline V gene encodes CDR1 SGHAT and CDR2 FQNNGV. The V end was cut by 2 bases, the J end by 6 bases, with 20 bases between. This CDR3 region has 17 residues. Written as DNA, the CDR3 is TGTGCCAGCAGCTTAACCGTAGGCAGATCGCTTGCAAACATTCAGTACTTC. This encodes CASSLTVGRSLANIQYF.

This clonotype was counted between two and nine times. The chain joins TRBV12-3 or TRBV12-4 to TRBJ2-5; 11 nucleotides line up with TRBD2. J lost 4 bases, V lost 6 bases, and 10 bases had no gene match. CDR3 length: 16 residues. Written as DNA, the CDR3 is TGTGCCAGCAGGTCGAGTCTAGCGGGGGGAATAGAGACCCAGTACTTC. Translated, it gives CASRSSLAGGIETQYF.

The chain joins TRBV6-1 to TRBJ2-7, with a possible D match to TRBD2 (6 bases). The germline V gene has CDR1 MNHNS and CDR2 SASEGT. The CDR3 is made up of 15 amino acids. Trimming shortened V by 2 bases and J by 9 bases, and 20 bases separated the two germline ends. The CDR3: CASSEHPGELSGQYV. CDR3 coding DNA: TGTGCCAGCAGTGAACACCCGGGGGAGCTTTCGGGGCAGTACGTC.

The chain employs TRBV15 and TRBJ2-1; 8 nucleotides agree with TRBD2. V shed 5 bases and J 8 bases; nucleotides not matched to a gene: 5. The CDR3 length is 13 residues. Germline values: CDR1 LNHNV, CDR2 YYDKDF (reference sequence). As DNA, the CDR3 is TGTGCCACCAGCCCCAGCGGGGGCGATGAGCAGTTCTTC. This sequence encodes CATSPSGGDEQFF.

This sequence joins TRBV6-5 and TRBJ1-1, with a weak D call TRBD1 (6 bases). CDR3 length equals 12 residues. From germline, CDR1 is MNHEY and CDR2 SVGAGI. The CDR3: CVTGFLGSEAFF. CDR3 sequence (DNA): TGTGTCACAGGGTTTTTGGGGTCTGAAGCTTTCTTT.

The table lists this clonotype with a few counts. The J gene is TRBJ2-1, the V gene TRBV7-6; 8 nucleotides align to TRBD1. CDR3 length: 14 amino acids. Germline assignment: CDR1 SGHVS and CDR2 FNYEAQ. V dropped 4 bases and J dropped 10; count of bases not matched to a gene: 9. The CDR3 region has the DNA TGTGCCAGCAGCTCCGGGACAGGCGTTCGGGAGCAGTTCTTC. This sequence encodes CASSSGTGVREQFF. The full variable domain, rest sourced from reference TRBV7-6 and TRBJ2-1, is GAGVSQSPRYKVTKRGQDVALRCDPISGHVSLYWYRQALGQGPEFLTYFNYEAQQDKSGLPNDRFSAERPEGSISTLTIQRTEQRDSAMYRCASSSGTGVREQFFGPGTRLTVL.